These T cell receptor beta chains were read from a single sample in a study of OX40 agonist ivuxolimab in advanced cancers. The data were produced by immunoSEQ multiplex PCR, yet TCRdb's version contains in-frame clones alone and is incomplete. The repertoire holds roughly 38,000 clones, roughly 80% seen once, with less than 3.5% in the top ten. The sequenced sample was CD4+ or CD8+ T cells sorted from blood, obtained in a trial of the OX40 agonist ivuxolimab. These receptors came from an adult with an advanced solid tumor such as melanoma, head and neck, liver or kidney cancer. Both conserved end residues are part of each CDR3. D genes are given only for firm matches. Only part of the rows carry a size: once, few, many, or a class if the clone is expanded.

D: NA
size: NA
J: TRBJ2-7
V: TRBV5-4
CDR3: CASSLEPLYEQYF
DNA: TGTGCCAGCAGCTTGGAACCTTTATACGAGCAGTACTTC

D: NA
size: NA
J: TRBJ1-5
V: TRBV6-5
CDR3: CASSTGGFNQPQHF
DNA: TGTGCCAGCAGTACCGGAGGGTTCAATCAGCCCCAGCATTTT

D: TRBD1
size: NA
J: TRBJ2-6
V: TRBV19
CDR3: CASSFGQGARGANVLTF
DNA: TGTGCCAGTAGTTTCGGACAGGGGGCGAGGGGGGCCAACGTCCTGACTTTC

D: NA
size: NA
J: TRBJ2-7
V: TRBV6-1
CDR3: CASSGGTVNVEQYF
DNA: TGTGCCAGCAGTGGAGGGACCGTAAACGTCGAGCAGTACTTC

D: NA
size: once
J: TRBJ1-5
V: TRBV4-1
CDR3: CASSQDPRAGEGNQPQHF
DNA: TGCGCCAGCAGCCAAGACCCCCGGGCAGGGGAAGGCAATCAGCCCCAGCATTTT

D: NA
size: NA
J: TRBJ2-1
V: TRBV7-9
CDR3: CASSLLARARSYNEQFF
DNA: TGTGCCAGCAGCTTATTGGCTAGGGCACGCTCCTACAATGAGCAGTTCTTC

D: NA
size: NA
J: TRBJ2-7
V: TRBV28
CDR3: CASRGWAFSYEQYF
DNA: TGTGCCAGCCGGGGGTGGGCCTTCTCCTACGAGCAGTACTTC

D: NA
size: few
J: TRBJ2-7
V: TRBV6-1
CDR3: CASKGTSATYEQYF
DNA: TGTGCCAGCAAGGGGACTTCCGCGACCTACGAGCAGTACTTC

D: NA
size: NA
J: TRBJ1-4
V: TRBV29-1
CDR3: CSVENIGSTNEKLFF
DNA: TGCAGCGTTGAAAATATCGGCTCAACTAATGAAAAACTGTTTTTT

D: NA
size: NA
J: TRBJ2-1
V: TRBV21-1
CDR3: CASSKCNEQFF
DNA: TGTGCCAGCAGTAAATGTAATGAGCAGTTCTTC

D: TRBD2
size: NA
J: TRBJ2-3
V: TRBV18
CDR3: CASSPSLAGAYTDTQYF
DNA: TGTGCCAGCTCACCATCCTTAGCGGGAGCCTACACAGATACGCAGTATTTT

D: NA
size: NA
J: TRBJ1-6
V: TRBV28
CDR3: CASSPHNSPLHF
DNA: TGTGCCAGCAGCCCTCATAATTCACCCCTCCACTTT

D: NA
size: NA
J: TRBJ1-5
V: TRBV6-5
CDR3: CATGGIHNQPQHF
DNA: TGTGCCACCGGTGGCATCCATAATCAGCCCCAGCATTTT

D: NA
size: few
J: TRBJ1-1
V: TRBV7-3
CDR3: CASSWDQNTEAFF
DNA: TGTGCCAGCAGCTGGGACCAGAACACTGAAGCTTTCTTT

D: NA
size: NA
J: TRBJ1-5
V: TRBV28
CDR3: CASRLGREHQPQHF
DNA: TGTGCCAGCAGGCTGGGACGGGAGCATCAGCCCCAGCATTTT

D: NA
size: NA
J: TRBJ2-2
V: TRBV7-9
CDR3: CASSFAKNTGELFF
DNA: TGTGCCAGCAGCTTTGCCAAGAACACCGGGGAGCTGTTTTTT

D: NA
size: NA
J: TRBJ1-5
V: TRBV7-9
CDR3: CASSSGGQPQHF
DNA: TGTGCCAGCAGCTCCGGAGGGCAGCCCCAGCATTTT

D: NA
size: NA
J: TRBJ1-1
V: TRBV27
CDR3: CASSLKGRNTEAFF
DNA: TGTGCCAGCAGTTTAAAAGGACGCAACACTGAAGCTTTCTTT

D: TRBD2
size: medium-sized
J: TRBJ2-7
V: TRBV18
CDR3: CASSPGSGQGEQYF
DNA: TGTGCCAGCTCTCCGGGTAGCGGGCAGGGCGAGCAGTACTTC

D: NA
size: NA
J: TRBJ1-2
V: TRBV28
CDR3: CASTSPGVYGYTF
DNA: TGTGCCAGCACGTCCCCGGGGGTCTATGGCTACACCTTC

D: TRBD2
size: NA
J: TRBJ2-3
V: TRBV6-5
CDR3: CASSFGLAGVPDTQYF
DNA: TGTGCCAGCAGTTTCGGACTAGCGGGAGTCCCCGATACGCAGTATTTT

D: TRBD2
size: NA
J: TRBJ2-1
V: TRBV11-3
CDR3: CASSPSPGLARENEQFF
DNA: TGTGCCAGCAGCCCCAGCCCGGGACTAGCGAGGGAGAATGAGCAGTTCTTC

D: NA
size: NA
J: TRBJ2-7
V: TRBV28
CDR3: CASSRQAYEQYF
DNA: TGTGCCAGCAGCCGACAGGCCTACGAGCAGTACTTC

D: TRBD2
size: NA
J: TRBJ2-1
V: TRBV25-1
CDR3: CASSDWSSGDYNEQFF
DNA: TGTGCCAGCAGTGATTGGTCTAGCGGGGACTACAATGAGCAGTTCTTC

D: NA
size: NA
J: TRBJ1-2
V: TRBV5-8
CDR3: CASSFIGVDRGYTF
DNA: TGTGCCAGCAGCTTCATCGGGGTCGATCGTGGCTACACCTTC

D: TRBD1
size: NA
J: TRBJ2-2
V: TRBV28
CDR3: CASSYPGGDTTGELFF
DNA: TGTGCCAGCAGTTACCCAGGGGGCGACACCACCGGGGAGCTGTTTTTT

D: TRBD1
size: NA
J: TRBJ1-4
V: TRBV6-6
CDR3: CASSSPIQGLREKLFF
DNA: TGTGCCAGCAGTTCCCCAATACAGGGGTTGCGGGAAAAACTGTTTTTT

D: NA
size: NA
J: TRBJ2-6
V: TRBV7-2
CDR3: CASSLNVLTF
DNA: TGTGCCAGCAGCTTGAACGTCCTGACTTTC

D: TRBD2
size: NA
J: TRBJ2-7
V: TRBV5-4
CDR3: CASSLKGLALYEQYF
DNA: TGTGCCAGCAGCTTGAAGGGACTAGCGTTGTACGAGCAGTACTTC

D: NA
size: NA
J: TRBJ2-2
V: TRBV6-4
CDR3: CASILRRKDTGELFF
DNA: TGTGCCAGCATCCTTAGGAGGAAGGACACCGGGGAGCTGTTTTTT

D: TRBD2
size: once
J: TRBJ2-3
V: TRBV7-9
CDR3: CASSRLAGVTDTQYF
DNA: TGTGCCAGCAGCCGACTAGCGGGGGTCACAGATACGCAGTATTTT

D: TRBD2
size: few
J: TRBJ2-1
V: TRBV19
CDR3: CASSIGSPAGGPEQFF
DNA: TGTGCCAGTAGTATAGGATCCCCAGCGGGAGGGCCAGAGCAGTTCTTC

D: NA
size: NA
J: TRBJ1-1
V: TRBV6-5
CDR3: CASSYPLGEAFF
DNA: TGTGCCAGCAGTTACCCCCTCGGGGAAGCTTTCTTT

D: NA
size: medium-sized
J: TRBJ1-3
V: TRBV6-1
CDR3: CASKKWEEYTIYF
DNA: TGTGCCAGCAAGAAATGGGAGGAGTACACCATATATTTT

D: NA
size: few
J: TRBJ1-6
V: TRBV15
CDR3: CATSRDSVPNSPLHF
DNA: TGTGCCACCAGCAGAGATTCTGTACCTAATTCACCCCTCCACTTT

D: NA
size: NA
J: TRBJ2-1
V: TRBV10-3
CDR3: CAISGPPGLDEQFF
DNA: TGTGCCATCAGTGGGCCTCCGGGTCTAGATGAGCAGTTCTTC

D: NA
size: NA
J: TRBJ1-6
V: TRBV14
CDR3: CASSQGIRSNSPLHF
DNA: TGTGCCAGCAGCCAAGGCATCAGGAGCAATTCACCCCTCCACTTT